This TCR beta chain was identified during a study of blood T cell repertoires in COVID-19. The data were produced by immunoSEQ multiplex PCR, yet TCRdb's version contains in-frame clones alone and is incomplete. Of around 150,000 clones in the sample, just under 85% were seen once. This CDR3 spans 16 amino acids. Germline CDR1 and CDR2: SNHLY and FYNNEI. After removal of 6 bases from V and 3 bases from J, the junction contained 9 bases not matched to a gene. The sample consisted of PBMCs or T cells enriched from blood (not recorded which). This chain links TRBV2 with TRBJ1-4; 8 bases are shared with TRBD1. The TCR was taken from a middle-aged woman who had recovered from COVID-19. CDR3 bases: TGTGCCAGCAGCGTCCCAGAGACAGGGGCTAATGAAAAACTGTTTTTT. Its protein product is CASSVPETGANEKLFF.